What follows are 26 T cell receptor beta chains derived from one specimen sequenced in a study of blood T cell repertoires in COVID-19. Using immunoSEQ multiplex PCR, the repertoire was profiled, and TCRdb retains in-frame clones only, with some absent. Among about 220,000 clones listed, around 83% were seen once. What was sequenced was peripheral blood. These receptors all stem from a man aged 45 to 65 with active or convalescent COVID-19.

The chain employs TRBV5-4 and TRBJ1-4; 7 bases map to TRBD1. CDR3 length: 14 amino acids. Germline lookup yields CDR1 SGHNT and CDR2 YYREEE (reference sequence). V gave up 4 bases and J gave up 3 bases; unmatched junction bases: 3. This CDR3 reads CASSRDSANEKLFF. CDR3 bases: TGTGCCAGCAGCCGGGACAGCGCTAATGAAAAACTGTTTTTT.

The chain has TRBV24-1 and TRBJ2-1; 11 bases align to TRBD2. The CDR3 is 14 amino acids. Trimming cost V 9 bases and J 5 bases; bases outside gene matches: 5. Germline V gene sequence: CDR1 KGHDR, CDR2 SFDVKD. The chain's CDR3 is CATETSGIHNEQFF. The CDR3 DNA is TGTGCCACCGAGACTAGCGGGATCCACAATGAGCAGTTCTTC.

The chain links TRBV15 to TRBJ1-1; 7 positions agree with TRBD1. V trimming: 6 bases; J trimming: 3 bases; junction bases outside the gene matches: 7. The CDR3 has 14 amino acids. CDR1 and CDR2 from the germline V gene are LNHNV and YYDKDF (reference sequence). CDR3 region: CATRVWGQHTEAFF. As DNA, the CDR3 is TGTGCCACCAGGGTGTGGGGACAGCACACTGAAGCTTTCTTT.

This chain uses TRBV4-2 with TRBJ2-2, with 8 bases aligning to TRBD1. The V and J ends lost 2 bases and 3 bases, in that order; junction bases with no gene match: 5. The CDR3 contains 16 residues. Germline CDR1 is LGHNA and CDR2 is YNFKEQ. CDR3 DNA sequence: TGTGCCAGCAGCCAATCCGGGACAGGTCACACCGGGGAGCTGTTTTTT. Residues: CASSQSGTGHTGELFF.

V and J are TRBV23-1 and TRBJ2-1; possibly TRBD1 for D (5 bases). TRBV23-1 is an ORF, with its function uncertain. V was pared by 0 bases and J by 2 bases, with 8 bases between. The length of the CDR3 is 15 residues. The CDR3 loop is CASSQSGHPYNEQFF. Written as DNA, the CDR3 is TGCGCCAGCAGTCAATCGGGGCACCCCTACAATGAGCAGTTCTTC.

V usage is TRBV28 and J usage is TRBJ1-5; the match to TRBD1 covers 7 bases. The CDR3 runs 16 residues. The trim removed 5 bases at V and 0 bases at J, leaving 7 bases unmatched. Germline V lookup: CDR1 MDHEN, CDR2 SYDVKM. The CDR3 DNA follows: TGTGCCAGCAGTCACGACAGGGAGCCTAGCAATCAGCCCCAGCATTTT. It yields the protein CASSHDREPSNQPQHF.

This clone was seen a single time. This rearrangement joins TRBV10-3 to TRBJ2-3; 9 nucleotides match TRBD1. This CDR3 spans 18 amino acids. Per germline, CDR1 ENHRY and CDR2 SYGVKD. With 5 bases clipped from V and 1 base from J, the junction kept 13 bases outside the gene matches. CDR3 in amino acids: CAISQGVFRDRGTDTQYF. For the CDR3, the DNA is TGTGCCATCAGTCAAGGAGTGTTCCGGGACAGGGGCACAGATACGCAGTATTTT.

The chain recombines TRBV4-1 with TRBJ2-7; D possibly corresponds to TRBD2 (7 bases). The CDR3 extends over 18 amino acids. Germline CDR1 and CDR2: MGHRA and YSYEKL. Deletions cut 1 base from V and 4 bases from J, with 23 bases between. The CDR3 DNA sequence: TGCGCCAGCAGCCAAGCTCGCCTGGGGGCTAGCGGAAGGTACGAGCAGTACTTC. Protein: CASSQARLGASGRYEQYF.

This clone was counted only a few times. The rearrangement links TRBV29-1 to TRBJ2-1; 11 positions agree with TRBD2. Trimming removed 4 bases from V and 7 bases from J; junction bases left unmatched: 6. The CDR3 has 14 amino acids. CDR1 is SQVTM, CDR2 ANQGSEA, per germline. CDR3 DNA sequence: TGCAGCGTTGGGATAGCGGGGGGGCTGAATGAGCAGTTCTTC. It specifies CSVGIAGGLNEQFF.

This clone was observed a few times. The chain carries TRBV25-1 and TRBJ1-6; 8 bases fit TRBD1. Germline CDR1 is MGHDK and CDR2 is SYGVNS. The junction had 5 bases not matched to a gene; V was cut back by 3 bases and J by 7 bases. The CDR3 is 15 residues long. The CDR3, as DNA: TGTGCCAGCAGTGAGGACAGGGCGGGGAATTCACCCCTCCACTTT. Protein sequence: CASSEDRAGNSPLHF.

This chain links TRBV6-6 with TRBJ1-4; maybe TRBD1 (6 bases). Trimming shortened V by 6 bases and J by 6 bases, and 17 bases separated the two germline ends. The CDR3 has 15 residues. Germline V gene lookup returns CDR1 MNHNY and CDR2 SVGAGI (reference sequence). The CDR3 bases are TGTGCCAGCAGAGACACAGGGAAGGGTCATGAAAAACTGTTTTTT. It yields the protein CASRDTGKGHEKLFF.

The chain joins TRBV5-4 to TRBJ2-5; possibly TRBD2 for D (6 bases). V was pared by 0 bases and J by 5 bases, with 14 bases between. Germline V gene lookup returns CDR1 SGHNT and CDR2 YYREEE (reference sequence). The CDR3 runs to 15 residues. CDR3 residues: CASSLGRAAVETQYF. CDR3 sequence (DNA): TGTGCCAGCAGCTTGGGGAGGGCTGCAGTGGAGACCCAGTACTTC.

This chain links TRBV11-2 with TRBJ2-1, with D maybe TRBD2 (6 bases). Germline V lookup: CDR1 SGHAT, CDR2 FQNNGV. This CDR3 is built from 17 residues. Deletions cut 5 bases from V and 6 bases from J, with 23 bases between. The CDR3 protein is CASSANSGEAKLNEQFF. DNA for the CDR3: TGTGCCAGCAGCGCAAACTCGGGGGAGGCTAAGCTCAATGAGCAGTTCTTC.

This clone was found once. The genes are TRBV23-1 and TRBJ2-2, with 15 nucleotides matching TRBD2. TRBV23-1 is flagged as an ORF with uncertain function. The J segment lost 3 bases and the V segment lost 8 bases, leaving 22 bases of the junction unmatched. This CDR3 has 22 amino acids. The chain's CDR3 is CASEPGLAGGPGTVEDTGELFF. The CDR3 nucleotides read TGCGCCAGCGAGCCCGGACTAGCGGGAGGGCCGGGGACGGTGGAGGACACCGGGGAGCTGTTTTTT.

The rearrangement joins TRBV6-2 or TRBV6-3 to TRBJ2-5; TRBD2 matches at 9 bases. Looked up from germline, CDR1 is MNHEY and CDR2 is SVGEGT. J lost 5 bases, V lost 0 bases, and 7 bases had no gene match. This CDR3 spans 16 amino acids. The CDR3 here is CASSYSTAGGRETQYF. The CDR3 DNA is TGTGCCAGCAGTTACTCGACAGCGGGGGGCAGGGAGACCCAGTACTTC.

This clone has a single count. The J gene is TRBJ2-5, the V gene TRBV3-1 (or the pseudogene TRBV3-2); possibly TRBD2 for D (5 bases). Deletions cut 1 base from V and 1 base from J, with 13 bases between. This CDR3 comprises 16 residues. Germline V lookup: CDR1 LGHDT, CDR2 YNNKEL (reference sequence). The CDR3 spells CASSQASKDFQETQYF. In DNA, the CDR3 is TGTGCCAGCAGCCAAGCCTCGAAGGACTTCCAAGAGACCCAGTACTTC.

The chain is built from TRBV6-5 and TRBJ2-3, with 8 bases aligning to TRBD2. The CDR3 spans 15 residues. The germline CDR1 and CDR2 sequences are MNHEY and SVGAGI. V trimming: 5 bases; J trimming: 1 base; junction bases outside the gene matches: 5. For the CDR3, the DNA is TGTGCCAGCAGTCGACGGGAGGGCGGCACAGATACGCAGTATTTT. The encoded protein is CASSRREGGTDTQYF.

This CDR3 reads CASSPAWSPDTQYF. As DNA, the CDR3 is TGTGCCAGCAGCCCCGCGTGGTCCCCAGATACGCAGTATTTT. The J gene is TRBJ2-3, the V gene TRBV11-3; D is uncertain. Germline values: CDR1 SGHNT, CDR2 YENEEA. This CDR3 has 14 residues. V was trimmed by 5 bases and J by 4 bases, leaving 13 bases between them.

The chain carries TRBV7-2 and TRBJ2-3, with TRBD2 identical over 13 bases. The CDR3 consists of 16 residues. The V gene end was trimmed by 5 bases and the J gene end by 0 bases; junction bases not matched to a gene: 2. CDR1 is SGHTA and CDR2 is FQGNSA in the germline V gene. The DNA for the CDR3 is TGTGCCAGCAGCCCGGGACTAGCGGGAAGCACAGATACGCAGTATTTT. Amino acid sequence: CASSPGLAGSTDTQYF.

The rearrangement links TRBV5-1 to TRBJ2-1; no reliable D call. CDR1 is SGHRS, CDR2 YFSETQ, per germline. The CDR3 sequence is 15 residues long. V was trimmed by 0 bases and J by 4 bases, leaving 11 bases between them. The CDR3 is CASSLAPDVYNEQFF. CDR3 DNA sequence: TGCGCCAGCAGCTTGGCGCCAGATGTATACAATGAGCAGTTCTTC.

This rearrangement joins TRBV19 to TRBJ2-1; D is ambiguous. Looked up from germline, CDR1 is LNHDA and CDR2 is SQIVND (reference sequence). The CDR3 is 11 residues long. Trimming took 3 bases from V and 7 from J, leaving 4 bases between them. The CDR3 coding sequence is TGTGCCAGTAGTATCATGAATGAGCAGTTCTTC. It is translated as CASSIMNEQFF.

The CDR3 DNA follows: TGTGCCAGTAGTCGGGTCCCCACAGATACGCAGTATTTT. Its protein is CASSRVPTDTQYF. V usage is TRBV19 and J usage is TRBJ2-3; D gene ambiguous. Trimming cost V 5 bases and J 2 bases, with 8 bases left between them. The CDR3 runs 13 residues. Germline V gene data show CDR1 as LNHDA and CDR2 as SQIVND (reference sequence).

The table lists this clone with a count of one. The V call is TRBV21-1, the J call TRBJ2-7; the table's D call, TRBD2, has no DNA check behind it. TRBV21-1 counts as a pseudogene. The CDR3 sequence is 16 residues long. The CDR3 reads CASSPLAGGHSYEQYF. CDR3 coding DNA: TGTGCCAGCAGTCCTCTGGCGGGAGGCCACTCCTACGAGCAGTACTTC.

This clone was seen only once. Other DNA sequences in this sample translate to the same CDR3. The chain joins TRBV18 to TRBJ2-7; TRBD1 aligns across 7 bases. The V and J ends lost 6 bases and 4 bases, in that order; junction bases with no gene match: 6. The CDR3 extends over 13 amino acids. Per germline, CDR1 KGHSH and CDR2 LQKENI. This chain's CDR3 is CASSPGQTYEQYF. The DNA of the CDR3 is TGTGCCAGCTCTCCGGGACAGACGTACGAGCAGTACTTC.

The V call is TRBV27, the J call TRBJ1-4; D gene uncertain. V dropped 3 bases and J dropped 0 bases, with 5 bases sitting between them. The germline CDR1 and CDR2 sequences are MNHEY and SMNVEV (reference sequence). This CDR3 has 14 amino acids. CDR3 DNA: TGTGCCAGCAGTTTCCCTCCAACTAATGAAAAACTGTTTTTT. Protein: CASSFPPTNEKLFF.

This chain uses TRBV5-6 with TRBJ1-5; D is undetermined. The germline V and J ends were trimmed by 0 bases and 3 bases, with 10 bases remaining between them. This CDR3 is 15 amino acids long. Germline V lookup: CDR1 SGHDT, CDR2 YYEEEE. The CDR3 DNA reads as TGTGCCAGCAGCTTGGGGTTCGGGGACAATCAGCCCCAGCATTTT. Residues: CASSLGFGDNQPQHF.